What follows is one T cell receptor beta chain and its context. Its specificity is unknown. This record belongs to a study of response to subunit inactivated influenza vaccine. General observations from the study: Authors suggested that a seasonal influenza vaccination recruits few new T cells each time.

Germline V gene sequence: CDR1 ENHRY, CDR2 SYGVKD. The CDR3 sequence is 15 residues long. Deletions cut 0 bases from V and 4 bases from J, with 12 bases between. Using its own MiXCR run on the RT-PCR reads, TCRdb lists one record per CDR3 protein. This table holds about 610,000 distinct CDR3 sequences, around 15% found once. This sequence was found in a man aged 50-59 years who received an inactivated influenza vaccine. V and J are TRBV10-3 and TRBJ2-5, with D maybe TRBD2 (6 bases). The sample in question was PBMCs from blood, obtained roughly 13 days after vaccination. Here the CDR3 reads CAISESNAGRETQYF. Written as DNA, the CDR3 is TGTGCCATCAGTGAGTCGAACGCGGGACGAGAGACCCAGTACTTC.